Following are 29 T cell receptor beta chains from one sample sequenced in a study of T cells expressing NK-cell markers. After re-calling the 5' RACE reads, TCRdb lists one entry per CDR3 protein, DNA absent. The sample shows about 540,000 distinct CDR3 sequences, and about 3.6% sits with its ten largest clones. The material sequenced was blood T cells: a sorted CD56 or NKG2C T cell subset, CD4+ or CD8+ T cells, or bulk PBMC T cells (not recorded which). The receptors were gathered from a young man in good health.

This rearrangement joins TRBV12-3 or TRBV12-4 to TRBJ1-5; TCRdb's D call of TRBD1 is untestable without DNA. The length of the CDR3 is 14 residues. The CDR3 loop reads CASRPGSGDQPQHF.

The rearrangement uses TRBV29-1 and TRBJ2-1; TCRdb returns TRBD2, unconfirmable since there is no DNA. The CDR3 runs 17 residues. Germline V gene sequence: CDR1 SQVTM, CDR2 ANQGSEA. The CDR3 loop reads CSVELSGRFYSYNEQFF.

The rearrangement links TRBV5-4 to TRBJ2-2; without DNA, the TCRdb call of TRBD1 cannot be checked. Germline V gene sequence: CDR1 SGHNT, CDR2 YYREEE (reference sequence). The CDR3 covers 16 residues. CDR3 residues: CASSLARGSNTGELFF.

The chain employs TRBV3-1 and TRBJ2-1; TCRdb proposes TRBD2, but this gene call is untestable without DNA. The germline CDR1 and CDR2 sequences are LGHDT and YNNKEL (reference sequence). This CDR3 region has 17 residues. The CDR3 sequence is CASSRGAGRGGWDEQFF.

This chain uses TRBV5-1 with TRBJ2-1. The CDR3 is made up of 14 amino acids. Germline CDR1 is SGHRS and CDR2 is YFSETQ. The CDR3 reads CASSLGDSYNEQFF.

The chain has TRBV29-1 and TRBJ2-1; no DNA is available, so the TRBD1 call from TCRdb remains unchecked. Germline V gene sequence: CDR1 SQVTM, CDR2 ANQGSEA. The CDR3 loop spans 13 amino acids. Here the CDR3 reads CSMNGAGMFEQFF.

V and J are TRBV6-1 and TRBJ1-1. The CDR3 runs 14 residues. Germline V lookup: CDR1 MNHNS, CDR2 SASEGT. CDR3 in amino acids: CASTGFGLSAEAFF.

The genes are TRBV5-1 and TRBJ2-1; lacking DNA, the TRBD2 call made by TCRdb goes unchecked. Germline-derived CDR1 and CDR2 are SGHRS and YFSETQ. The CDR3 length is 16 residues. CDR3 sequence: CASSLGVAGVGNEQFF.

The gene calls are TRBV20-1 and TRBJ2-1; TCRdb proposes TRBD2, but this gene call is untestable without DNA. CDR3 length: 16 amino acids. CDR1 and CDR2 (germline): DFQATT, SNEGSKA (reference sequence). CDR3 protein: CSARDHGGSRHNEQFF.

V gene TRBV7-9 combines with J gene TRBJ2-1; TCRdb picks TRBD2, but there is no DNA to check that call. Per germline, CDR1 SEHNR and CDR2 FQNEAQ (reference sequence). The CDR3 extends over 15 amino acids. This chain's CDR3 is CASSFTSISGGEQFF.

The chain couples TRBV11-2 to TRBJ2-7; absent DNA, TCRdb's TRBD1 call cannot be checked. The germline CDR1 and CDR2 sequences are SGHAT and FQNNGV. The CDR3 has 14 amino acids. The CDR3 protein is CASSPGQHLGEQYF.

V gene TRBV12-3 or TRBV12-4 combines with J gene TRBJ2-7; TCRdb's D call, TRBD2, is unchecked because there is no DNA. This CDR3 is 18 amino acids long. This CDR3 is CASSLRLAGSIFGYEQYF.

The chain has TRBV29-1 and TRBJ2-1; as DNA is missing, the TRBD1 call by TCRdb cannot be tested. The germline V gene has CDR1 SQVTM and CDR2 ANQGSEA. The CDR3 sequence is 15 residues long. CDR3 sequence reads: CSVDTAGVTYNEQFF.

V gene TRBV10-1 combines with J gene TRBJ2-1. Looked up from germline, CDR1 is WNHNN and CDR2 is SYGVQD (reference sequence). The CDR3 consists of 16 residues. This CDR3 reads CASSESRRGSYNEQFF.

The chain combines TRBV12-3 or TRBV12-4 with TRBJ2-1. The CDR3 is made up of 15 amino acids. CDR3 sequence reads: CASSLSLSSYNEQFF.

The V and J genes are TRBV7-8 and TRBJ2-1; the D call of TRBD1 rests on TCRdb alone, since no DNA is present to check it. Looked up from germline, CDR1 is SGHVS and CDR2 is FQNEAQ. The CDR3 loop spans 16 amino acids. CDR3 loop: CASSLEAGGEYNEQFF.

V and J are TRBV10-3 and TRBJ2-7. The germline gives CDR1 ENHRY, CDR2 SYGVKD. The CDR3 covers 13 residues. The CDR3 sequence: CASKGPEPYEQYF.

The chain joins TRBV7-2 to TRBJ1-5; TCRdb outputs TRBD1, but without DNA this stays unchecked. Germline loops: CDR1 SGHTA, CDR2 FQGNSA. This CDR3 contains 15 residues. CDR3 protein: CASSPIGVGNQPQHF. The variable domain in full, completed from reference TRBV7-2 and TRBJ1-5, reads GAGVSQSPSNKVTEKGKDVELRCDPISGHTALYWYRQSLGQGLEFLIYFQGNSAPDKSGLPSDRFSAERTGGSVSTLTIQRTQQEDSAVYLCASSPIGVGNQPQHFGDGTRLSIL.

The chain has TRBV12-3 or TRBV12-4 and TRBJ1-1; TCRdb's assignment of TRBD1 cannot be checked, as there is no DNA. This CDR3 spans 14 amino acids. The CDR3 is CASRRPGRNTEAFF.

V and J are TRBV12-3 or TRBV12-4 and TRBJ1-2. CDR3 length: 16 amino acids. CDR3 amino acids: CASSPEAGTQNYGYTF.

The chain couples TRBV20-1 to TRBJ2-5; as DNA is missing, the TRBD2 call by TCRdb cannot be tested. This CDR3 has 13 amino acids. Per the germline V gene, CDR1 is DFQATT and CDR2 is SNEGSKA (reference sequence). CDR3 region: CRVSKGLQETQYF.

This chain connects TRBV15 to TRBJ2-1. The CDR3 spans 15 residues. Germline V gene sequence: CDR1 LNHNV, CDR2 YYDKDF (reference sequence). CDR3 protein: CATSREGPGDNEQFF.

The chain joins TRBV5-5 to TRBJ2-7; TCRdb selects TRBD1, and the lack of DNA leaves this call unchecked. The CDR3 is made up of 14 amino acids. Germline V gene lookup returns CDR1 SGHKS and CDR2 YYEKEE (reference sequence). Here the CDR3 reads CASSRWDRADEQYF.

The V gene is TRBV27, the J gene TRBJ2-2; TCRdb indicates TRBD2, and absent DNA this call remains unverified. The germline gives CDR1 MNHEY, CDR2 SMNVEV (reference sequence). CDR3 length: 14 amino acids. The CDR3 loop is CASSLFLATGELFF.

The V gene is TRBV10-3, the J gene TRBJ1-1. This CDR3 spans 13 amino acids. CDR1 ENHRY and CDR2 SYGVKD come from the germline V gene. The CDR3 is CAISEGDVSEAFF.

This chain uses TRBV7-9 with TRBJ2-5. Germline values: CDR1 SEHNR, CDR2 FQNEAQ (reference sequence). The CDR3 spans 16 residues. The CDR3 protein is CASSTRSLKEEETQYF.

CDR3 sequence: CASSLSREPNEKLFF. V usage is TRBV5-1 and J usage is TRBJ1-4. This CDR3 has 15 residues. Looked up from germline, CDR1 is SGHRS and CDR2 is YFSETQ.

The rearrangement uses TRBV6-2 or TRBV6-3 and TRBJ2-1; checking the TCRdb D call of TRBD2 is not possible without DNA. This CDR3 spans 17 amino acids. The germline gives CDR1 MNHEY, CDR2 SVGEGT. CDR3 protein: CASIPRGESLSYNEQFF.

V and J are TRBV12-3 or TRBV12-4 and TRBJ2-5. The CDR3 consists of 14 residues. CDR3: CASSLADGEKTQYF.